The clone carrying this T cell receptor beta chain was detected once. Its target is not known. These data are taken from a study of T cell responses to AZD1222 COVID-19 vaccine. The study, taken as a whole, reports: Baseline serology detected seropositivity in only 5 to 7 AZD1222 recipients. The breadth and depth of Spike-specific TCRs increased once two AZD1222 doses had been given.

The method was immunoSEQ multiplex PCR; TCRdb's version includes in-frame clones alone and lacks a portion of them. The sample has 90,000 to 100,000 clones, about 88% seen once. The CDR3 runs to 14 residues. Per the germline V gene, CDR1 is SGHRS and CDR2 is YFSETQ. V lost 0 bases, J lost 0 bases, and 4 bases lay in between. The sequences come from peripheral blood, collected 28 days after the second AZD1222 dose. The chain joins TRBV5-1 to TRBJ2-4, with unresolved D. This receptor was taken from an adult who received the AZD1222 COVID-19 vaccine. The CDR3, as DNA: TGCGCCAGCAGCTTGGAATTAGCCAAAAACATTCAGTACTTC. It translates to CASSLELAKNIQYF.